These 24 T cell receptor beta chains were all obtained from the same sample, sequenced in a study of cytomegalovirus exposure and HLA in healthy donors. Sequencing was performed with immunoSEQ multiplex PCR; in TCRdb, only in-frame clones are kept and a portion is missing. The profile shows some 210,000 clones, about nine tenths of them singletons. What was sequenced was PBMCs. The receptor set was obtained from a woman in her late teens or twenties in good health and CMV-seropositive.

A few counts support this clone. This same CDR3 is encoded by further DNA sequences in the sample. The chain combines TRBV5-4 with TRBJ2-7; D is ambiguous. V was cut by 2 bases and J by 5 bases, with 5 bases left in between. CDR1 and CDR2 from the germline V gene are SGHNT and YYREEE (reference sequence). The CDR3 spans 11 residues. The CDR3 nucleotides read TGTGCCAGCAGCTTACGGGACGAGCAGTACTTC. It encodes CASSLRDEQYF.

The rearrangement links TRBV6-5 to TRBJ2-7; TRBD2 matches at 8 bases. The trim removed 6 bases at V and 2 bases at J, leaving 9 bases unmatched. CDR3 length: 15 residues. Germline CDR1 MNHEY, CDR2 SVGAGI. CDR3 DNA: TGTGCCAGCAGAAAGGGGGGACTAGTGGCCTACGAGCAGTACTTC. Translated: CASRKGGLVAYEQYF.

This clone was found once. The chain carries TRBV4-1 and TRBJ1-1, with a tentative D call TRBD1 (6 bases). Germline CDR1 and CDR2: MGHRA and YSYEKL. CDR3 size: 16 residues. V was cut by 2 bases and J by 4 bases, with 17 bases left in between. In nucleotides, the CDR3 is TGCGCCAGCAGCCAACGCGTTCAGGGGCCGGGCACTGAAGCTTTCTTT. Amino acids: CASSQRVQGPGTEAFF.

This clone has only one observation. The J gene is TRBJ2-3, the V gene TRBV30, with 8 bases identical to TRBD2. V dropped 2 bases and J dropped 2; count of bases not matched to a gene: 6. CDR1 and CDR2 from the germline V gene are GTSNPN and SVGIG (reference sequence). The CDR3 contains 15 residues. CDR3 region: CAWSTGGGDTDTQYF. The DNA for the CDR3 is TGTGCCTGGAGTACGGGAGGGGGGGACACAGATACGCAGTATTTT.

The V call is TRBV19, the J call TRBJ1-2; TRBD1 matches at 8 bases. The germline gives CDR1 LNHDA, CDR2 SQIVND (reference sequence). V gave up 3 bases and J gave up 6 bases; unmatched junction bases: 9. The CDR3 is 15 amino acids. The CDR3 region is CASSILRDRNDGYTF. The CDR3 DNA reads as TGTGCCAGTAGTATCTTACGGGACAGGAACGATGGCTACACCTTC.

The rearrangement uses TRBV29-1 and TRBJ2-1; D uncertain. In germline, CDR1 is SQVTM, CDR2 ANQGSEA. Trimming took 3 bases from V and 5 from J, leaving 11 bases between them. The CDR3 contains 13 residues. In DNA form, the CDR3 reads TGCAGCGTTGACTACCGAACAGACAATGAGCAGTTCTTC. Amino acids: CSVDYRTDNEQFF.

The V and J genes are TRBV5-4 and TRBJ2-7, with TRBD1 identical over 11 bases. This CDR3 region has 14 residues. The trim removed 4 bases at V and 6 bases at J, leaving 6 bases unmatched. Germline V lookup: CDR1 SGHNT, CDR2 YYREEE (reference sequence). In DNA form, the CDR3 reads TGTGCCAGCAGCATGGGACAGGGGGAGTTCGAGCAGTACTTC. This sequence encodes CASSMGQGEFEQYF. Filled out from reference TRBV5-4 and TRBJ2-7, the complete variable domain reads ETGVTQSPTHLIKTRGQQVTLRCSSQSGHNTVSWYQQALGQGPQFIFQYYREEENGRGNFPPRFSGLQFPNYSSELNVNALELDDSALYLCASSMGQGEFEQYFGPGTRLTVT.

The CDR3, as DNA: TGTGCCACCAGCGGCCGGGAACATGCCCTCTTAATCGATTCCGATGAGCAGTTCTTC. This translates into CATSGREHALLIDSDEQFF. The chain has TRBV15 and TRBJ2-1, with D possibly matching TRBD2 (5 bases). CDR1 is LNHNV, CDR2 YYDKDF, per germline (reference sequence). Trimming shortened V by 5 bases and J by 8 bases, and 31 bases separated the two germline ends. CDR3 length: 19 residues.

J is TRBJ1-5 and V is TRBV16; 7 nucleotides match TRBD1. The CDR3 runs 18 residues. The germline V gene has CDR1 KGHSY and CDR2 FQNENV. The ends lost 3 bases at V and 0 bases at J; junction bases unmatched: 11. The CDR3 sequence: CASSQGQIAAYSNQPQHF. The DNA for the CDR3 is TGTGCCAGCAGCCAGGGACAGATCGCTGCCTATAGCAATCAGCCCCAGCATTTT.

This chain links TRBV6-5 with TRBJ2-7, with D maybe TRBD2 (6 bases). Trimming removed 1 base from V and 5 bases from J, with 9 bases in between. The germline CDR1 and CDR2 sequences are MNHEY and SVGAGI. This CDR3 spans 13 amino acids. CDR3 protein: CASSYLTRDEQYF. The CDR3 coding sequence is TGTGCCAGCAGTTACTTGACTAGGGACGAGCAGTACTTC.

V usage is TRBV27 and J usage is TRBJ2-3; a possible D gene is TRBD1 (5 bases). The CDR3 totals 16 residues. The germline V gene has CDR1 MNHEY and CDR2 SMNVEV (reference sequence). The V gene lost 3 bases and the J gene lost 3 bases, with 16 bases spanning the gap. This chain's CDR3 is CASSLTRMGLTDTQYF. For the CDR3, the DNA is TGTGCCAGCAGTTTGACCAGGATGGGGCTGACAGATACGCAGTATTTT.

The chain is built from TRBV6-1 and TRBJ1-4; the match to TRBD1 covers 9 bases. CDR3 length equals 18 residues. V lost 3 bases, J lost 5 bases, and 13 bases stayed unmatched. Germline V gene data show CDR1 as MNHNS and CDR2 as SASEGT. In DNA, the CDR3 is TGTGCCAGCAGTGAGGGACAGGGCCGTTATCGGTACAATGAAAAACTGTTTTTT. It codes for CASSEGQGRYRYNEKLFF.

The V and J genes are TRBV2 and TRBJ2-3; TRBD2 aligns across 13 bases. Losses at the gene ends were 5 bases for V and 4 bases for J; bases not matched to a gene: 6. The CDR3 has 16 amino acids. Per the germline V gene, CDR1 is SNHLY and CDR2 is FYNNEI. This chain's CDR3 is CASSFTGTSGADTQYF. For the CDR3, the DNA is TGTGCCAGCAGTTTTACCGGGACTAGCGGGGCAGATACGCAGTATTTT.

V is TRBV9 and J is TRBJ2-1; TRBD2 matches 10 bases. The length of the CDR3 is 16 residues. Germline V gene sequence: CDR1 SGDLS, CDR2 YYNGEE. The V segment lost 1 base and the J segment 7 bases; nucleotides outside the gene matches: 8. The CDR3 here is CASSVFSSGSRNEQFF. CDR3 sequence (DNA): TGTGCCAGCAGCGTATTTTCTAGCGGGAGTCGTAATGAGCAGTTCTTC.

The V call is TRBV9, the J call TRBJ2-4, with D perhaps matching TRBD1 (6 bases). The CDR3 sequence is 17 residues long. CDR1 SGDLS and CDR2 YYNGEE come from the germline V gene. Trimming shortened V by 1 base and J by 1 base, and 15 bases separated the two germline ends. The CDR3 loop reads CASSVSPTGDAKNIQYF. DNA for the CDR3: TGTGCCAGCAGCGTAAGTCCGACAGGTGACGCCAAAAACATTCAGTACTTC.

This chain uses TRBV29-1 with TRBJ1-1, with 7 nucleotides matching TRBD1. CDR1 SQVTM and CDR2 ANQGSEA come from the germline V gene. Unmatched junction bases numbered 7, after V lost 2 bases and J lost 7 bases. CDR3 length: 13 residues. The CDR3: CSVETQTGSEAFF. In DNA, the CDR3 is TGCAGCGTTGAAACTCAGACAGGGAGTGAAGCTTTCTTT.

The V and J genes are TRBV5-6 and TRBJ1-1, with a possible D match to TRBD1 (6 bases). The length of the CDR3 is 13 residues. Between the trimmed V and J ends, which lost 1 base and 4 bases, there was a span of 8 bases. Germline V gene lookup returns CDR1 SGHDT and CDR2 YYEEEE. The CDR3 is CASSLRGGTEAFF. In DNA, the CDR3 is TGTGCCAGCAGCTTGAGGGGGGGCACTGAAGCTTTCTTT.

The J gene is TRBJ2-5, the V gene TRBV7-6; the match to TRBD1 covers 11 bases. The CDR3 sequence is 15 residues long. Looked up from germline, CDR1 is SGHVS and CDR2 is FNYEAQ. The trim removed 5 bases at V and 4 bases at J, leaving 6 bases unmatched. The CDR3 nucleotides are TGTGCCAGCAGCCCGGGGACAGGGGGTGGAGAGACCCAGTACTTC. Its translation: CASSPGTGGGETQYF.

The gene calls are TRBV19 and TRBJ2-2; D is perhaps TRBD2 (5 bases). The CDR3 consists of 15 residues. V lost 7 bases and J lost 6, with 18 bases in between. The germline V gene has CDR1 LNHDA and CDR2 SQIVND (reference sequence). As DNA, the CDR3 is TGTGCCAGTACCCGGCGGTCCAGCGGCGCCGGGGAGCTGTTTTTT. The encoded protein is CASTRRSSGAGELFF.

The chain joins TRBV5-6 to TRBJ2-7; no firm D call. The V and J ends lost 2 bases and 6 bases respectively, with 6 bases between them. Germline assignment: CDR1 SGHDT and CDR2 YYEEEE. The CDR3 consists of 11 residues. DNA for the CDR3: TGTGCCAGCAGCTTAACAGCCGAGCAGTACTTC. Protein sequence: CASSLTAEQYF.

CDR3 bases: TGTGCCAGCAGCCCGAGAGGGACAGCGACCTACGAGCAGTACTTC. Protein: CASSPRGTATYEQYF. V and J are TRBV7-2 and TRBJ2-7; 7 bases fit TRBD1. V gave up 5 bases and J gave up 2 bases; unmatched junction bases: 9. Germline lookup yields CDR1 SGHTA and CDR2 FQGNSA. There are 15 residues in the CDR3.

Points on this clone: The germline gene is not matched at one end of the junction; a read error may be the cause. The CDR3 region is CASSQSGGLWIF. CDR3 DNA: TGTGCCAGCAGCCAATCCGGGGGGCTCTGGATCTTC. The chain has TRBV16 and TRBJ2-1; the D gene is possibly TRBD2 (7 bases). The CDR3 contains 12 residues. Germline V CDR1 and CDR2: KGHSY, FQNENV.

The chain has TRBV27 and TRBJ2-2; a possible D gene is TRBD2 (6 bases). CDR3 size: 16 residues. V shed 4 bases and J shed 2 bases, with 14 bases lying between them. Germline loops: CDR1 MNHEY, CDR2 SMNVEV (reference sequence). The DNA for the CDR3 is TGTGCCAGCAGTTGGCCCAGCGGGCCCAACACCGGGGAGCTGTTTTTT. The encoded protein is CASSWPSGPNTGELFF.

The CDR3 reads CATSRGQSGEKLFF. The CDR3 nucleotides are TGTGCCACCAGCAGAGGACAGTCCGGGGAAAAACTGTTTTTT. The chain employs TRBV15 and TRBJ1-4; possibly TRBD1 for D (5 bases). This CDR3 spans 14 amino acids. The germline gives CDR1 LNHNV, CDR2 YYDKDF (reference sequence). V was cut by 1 base and J by 8 bases, with 11 bases left in between.